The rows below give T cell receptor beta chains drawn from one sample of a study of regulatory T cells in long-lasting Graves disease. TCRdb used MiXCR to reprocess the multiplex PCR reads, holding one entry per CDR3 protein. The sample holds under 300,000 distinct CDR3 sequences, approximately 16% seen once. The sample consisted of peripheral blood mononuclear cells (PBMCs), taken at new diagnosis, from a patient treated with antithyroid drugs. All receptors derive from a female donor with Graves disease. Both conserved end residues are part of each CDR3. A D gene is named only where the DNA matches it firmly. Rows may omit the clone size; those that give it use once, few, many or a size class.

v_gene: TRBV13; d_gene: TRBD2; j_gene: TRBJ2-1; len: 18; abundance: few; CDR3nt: TGTGCCAGCAGCCACCCGGGACTAGCGGGAGGGGAAGTCAATGAGCAGTTCTTC; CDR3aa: CASSHPGLAGGEVNEQFF
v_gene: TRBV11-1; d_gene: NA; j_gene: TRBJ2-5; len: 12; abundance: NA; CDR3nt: TGTGCCAGCAGTCTATTGGATGAGACCCAGTACTTC; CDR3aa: CASSLLDETQYF
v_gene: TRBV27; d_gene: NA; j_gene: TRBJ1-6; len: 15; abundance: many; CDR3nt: TGTGCCAGCAGTTTATCACCAGGGGAAAGTTCACCCCTCCACTTT; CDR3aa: CASSLSPGESSPLHF
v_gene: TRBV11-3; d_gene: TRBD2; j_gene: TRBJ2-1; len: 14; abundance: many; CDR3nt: TGTGCCAGCAGCGAGCTAGCGGCAAACAATGAGCAGTTCTTC; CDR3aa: CASSELAANNEQFF
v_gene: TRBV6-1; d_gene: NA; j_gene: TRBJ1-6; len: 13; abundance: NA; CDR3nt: TGTGCCAGCAGGGCCTCAGCGGATTCACCCCTCCACTTT; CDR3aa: CASRASADSPLHF
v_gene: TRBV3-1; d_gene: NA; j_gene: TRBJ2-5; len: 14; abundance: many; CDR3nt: TGTGCCAGCAGCCTCCGGTGGGGTGGAGAGACCCAGTACTTC; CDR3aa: CASSLRWGGETQYF
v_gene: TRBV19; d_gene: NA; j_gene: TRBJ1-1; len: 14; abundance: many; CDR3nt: TGTGCCAGTAGTATACTCCTTCCGAACACTGAAGCTTTCTTT; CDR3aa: CASSILLPNTEAFF
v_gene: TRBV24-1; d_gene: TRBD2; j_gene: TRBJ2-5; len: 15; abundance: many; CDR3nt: TGTGCCACCAGTGACCCGGCGGGGGACCAAGAGACCCAGTACTTC; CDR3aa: CATSDPAGDQETQYF
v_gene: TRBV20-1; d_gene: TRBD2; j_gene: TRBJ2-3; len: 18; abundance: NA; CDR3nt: TGCAGTGCTAGAGGGGAGACTAGCGGGAGGGCCGGAGCAGATACGCAGTATTTT; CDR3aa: CSARGETSGRAGADTQYF
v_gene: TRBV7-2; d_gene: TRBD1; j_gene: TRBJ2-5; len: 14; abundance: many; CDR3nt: TGTGCCAGCAGCTTCGTGACAGGGGCAGAGACCCAGTACTTC; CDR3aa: CASSFVTGAETQYF
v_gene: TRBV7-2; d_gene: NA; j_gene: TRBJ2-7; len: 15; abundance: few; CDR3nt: TGTGCCAGCAGCTTAACTGGGGACACAACCTACGAGCAGTACTTC; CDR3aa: CASSLTGDTTYEQYF
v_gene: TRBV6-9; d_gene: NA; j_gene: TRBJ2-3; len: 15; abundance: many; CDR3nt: TGTGCCAGCAGTTACGCCCCGGGCCTTAAGGATACGCAGTATTTT; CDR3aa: CASSYAPGLKDTQYF
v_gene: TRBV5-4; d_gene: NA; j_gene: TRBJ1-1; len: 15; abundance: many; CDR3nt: TGTGCCAGCAGCTTGGGCTCAGGACAGCTATTTGAAGCTTTCTTT; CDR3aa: CASSLGSGQLFEAFF
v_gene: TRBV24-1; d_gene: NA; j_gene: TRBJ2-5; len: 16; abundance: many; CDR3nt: TGTGCCACCAGTGATTTGGGGTCAGGGGGGGACGAGACCCAGTACTTC; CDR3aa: CATSDLGSGGDETQYF
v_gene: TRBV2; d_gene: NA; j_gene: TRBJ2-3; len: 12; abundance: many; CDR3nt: TGTGCCAGTAAGAGAGGGACAGATACGCAGTATTTT; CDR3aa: CASKRGTDTQYF
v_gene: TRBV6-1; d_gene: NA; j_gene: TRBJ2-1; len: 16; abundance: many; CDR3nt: TGTGCCAGCCATGAGGCCGGGTCCAGCTCCTACAATGAGCAGTTCTTC; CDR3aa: CASHEAGSSSYNEQFF
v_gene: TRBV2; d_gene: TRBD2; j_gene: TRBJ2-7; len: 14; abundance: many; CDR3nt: TGTGCCAGCAGTCTAGGACTAGCGGGAGTCGAGCAGTACTTC; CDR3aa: CASSLGLAGVEQYF
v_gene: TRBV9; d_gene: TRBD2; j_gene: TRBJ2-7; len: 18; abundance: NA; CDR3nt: TGTGCCAGCAGCGTAGAGGGGACTAGCGGGAGGGGACCCTACGAGCAGTACTTC; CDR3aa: CASSVEGTSGRGPYEQYF
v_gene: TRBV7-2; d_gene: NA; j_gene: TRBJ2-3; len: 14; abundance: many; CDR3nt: TGTGCCAGCAGCTATCCTTTGCGCACAGATACGCAGTATTTT; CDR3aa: CASSYPLRTDTQYF
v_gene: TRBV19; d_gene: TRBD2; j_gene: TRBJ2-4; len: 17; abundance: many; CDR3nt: TGTGCCAGTAGTACTGGAGGACTAGCGGGAAGGGAAAACATTCAGTACTTC; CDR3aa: CASSTGGLAGRENIQYF
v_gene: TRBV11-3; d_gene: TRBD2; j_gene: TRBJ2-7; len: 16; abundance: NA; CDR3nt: TGTGCCAGCAGCATAGCTAGCGGGAGGGCCGAAGGCGAGCAGTACTTC; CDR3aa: CASSIASGRAEGEQYF
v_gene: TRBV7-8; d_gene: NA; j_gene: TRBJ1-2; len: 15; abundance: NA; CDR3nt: TGTGCCAGCAGCTTAGACAGGACGGGGGGGTATGGCTACACCTTC; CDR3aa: CASSLDRTGGYGYTF
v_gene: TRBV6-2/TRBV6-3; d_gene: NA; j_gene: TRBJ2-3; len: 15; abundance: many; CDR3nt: TGTGCCAGCAGTTACGGAGGGGGCGGCGCAGATACGCAGTATTTT; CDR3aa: CASSYGGGGADTQYF
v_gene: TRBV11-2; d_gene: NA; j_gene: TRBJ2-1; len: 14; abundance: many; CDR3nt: TGTGCCAGCAGCCTCGAAGGGCCCGATCGTGAGCAGTTCTTC; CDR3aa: CASSLEGPDREQFF
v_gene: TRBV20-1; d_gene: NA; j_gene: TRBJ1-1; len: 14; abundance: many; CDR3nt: TGCAGTGCTAGAGGGCGTATGGGGAACACTGAAGCTTTCTTT; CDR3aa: CSARGRMGNTEAFF
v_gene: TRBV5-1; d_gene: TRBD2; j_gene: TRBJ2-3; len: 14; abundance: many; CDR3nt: TGCGCCAGCCGACTAGCGGGCCGCACAGATACGCAGTATTTT; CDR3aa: CASRLAGRTDTQYF
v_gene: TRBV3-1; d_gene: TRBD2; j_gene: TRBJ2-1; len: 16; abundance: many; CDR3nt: TGTGCCAGCAGCCAAGGGGCCCGGGGGAGCGGGGGCCCCCAGTTCTTC; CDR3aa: CASSQGARGSGGPQFF
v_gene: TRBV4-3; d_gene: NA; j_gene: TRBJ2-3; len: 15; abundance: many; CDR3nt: TGCGCCAGCAGCCAAACGGACGGCCCCCAAGATACGCAGTATTTT; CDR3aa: CASSQTDGPQDTQYF
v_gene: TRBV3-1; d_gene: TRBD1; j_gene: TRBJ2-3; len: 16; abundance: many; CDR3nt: TGTGCCAGCAGCCAAGAGTACAGGGGAGGCACAGATACGCAGTATTTT; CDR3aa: CASSQEYRGGTDTQYF
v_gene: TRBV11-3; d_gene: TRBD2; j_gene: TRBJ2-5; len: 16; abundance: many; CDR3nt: TGTGCCAGCAATCCGGGACTAGCGGTCCACCAAGAGACCCAGTACTTC; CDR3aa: CASNPGLAVHQETQYF
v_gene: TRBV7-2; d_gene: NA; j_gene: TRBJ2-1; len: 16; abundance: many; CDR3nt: TGTGCCAGCAGCTCTTTCCAGGGAATCTTCTACAATGAGCAGTTCTTC; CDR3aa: CASSSFQGIFYNEQFF
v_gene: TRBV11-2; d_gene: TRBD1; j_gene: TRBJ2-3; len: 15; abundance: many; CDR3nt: TGTGCCAGCAGCCCACCGGGACAGGGCACAGATACGCAGTATTTT; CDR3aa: CASSPPGQGTDTQYF
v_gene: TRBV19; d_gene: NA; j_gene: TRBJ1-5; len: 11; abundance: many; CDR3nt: TGTGCCAGGAGGACGCATCAGCCCCAGCATTTT; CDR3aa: CARRTHQPQHF
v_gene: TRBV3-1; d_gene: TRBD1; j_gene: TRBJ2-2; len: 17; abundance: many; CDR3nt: TGTGCCAGCAGCCAAGACGTCAGGGGGCGTCCAGCCGGGGAGCTGTTTTTT; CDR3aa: CASSQDVRGRPAGELFF
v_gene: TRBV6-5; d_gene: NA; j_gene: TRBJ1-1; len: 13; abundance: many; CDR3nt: TGTGCCAGCAGTTACTTGGGGGGCACTGAAGCTTTCTTT; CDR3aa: CASSYLGGTEAFF
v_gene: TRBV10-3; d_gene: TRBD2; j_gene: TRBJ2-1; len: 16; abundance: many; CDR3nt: TGTGCCATCAGCCCCGGACTAGCGGGAGGCCGAGATGAGCAGTTCTTC; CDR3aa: CAISPGLAGGRDEQFF
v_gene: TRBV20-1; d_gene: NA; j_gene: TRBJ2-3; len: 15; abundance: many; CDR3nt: TGCAGTGCGCCCGCGGCAAAGGAGGTACTGGATACGCAGTATTTT; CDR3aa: CSAPAAKEVLDTQYF
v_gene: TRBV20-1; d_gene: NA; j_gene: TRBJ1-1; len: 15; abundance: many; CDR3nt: TGCAGTGCTAGTCCTTCTTCAGGGTTGAACACTGAAGCTTTCTTT; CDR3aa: CSASPSSGLNTEAFF
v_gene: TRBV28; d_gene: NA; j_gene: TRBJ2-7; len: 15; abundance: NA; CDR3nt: TGTGCCAGCAGTTCGACCGGGGCTAGCGTCTACGAGCAGTACTTC; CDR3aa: CASSSTGASVYEQYF
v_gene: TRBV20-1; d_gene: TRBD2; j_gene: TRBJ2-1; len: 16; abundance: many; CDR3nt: TGCAGTGCCAGGACTAGCGGGAGGACCTCCTACAATGAGCAGTTCTTC; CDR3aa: CSARTSGRTSYNEQFF
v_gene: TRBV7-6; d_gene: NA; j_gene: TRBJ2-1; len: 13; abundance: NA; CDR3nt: TGTGCCAGCAGCCCAACTAGTTCTGATGAGCAGTTCTTC; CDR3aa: CASSPTSSDEQFF
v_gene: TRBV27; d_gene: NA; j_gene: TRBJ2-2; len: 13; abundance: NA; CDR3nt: TGTGCCAGCAGTTTACAACACACCGGGGAGCTGTTTTTT; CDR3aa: CASSLQHTGELFF
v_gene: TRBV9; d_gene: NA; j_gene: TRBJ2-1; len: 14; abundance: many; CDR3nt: TGTGCCAGCAGCGACCGGGGAAATTACAATGAGCAGTTCTTC; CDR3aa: CASSDRGNYNEQFF
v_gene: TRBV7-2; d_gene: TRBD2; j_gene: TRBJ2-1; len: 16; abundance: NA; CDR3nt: TGTGCCAGCAGCACGAGACTAGCGGGAGGGGGGGATGAGCAGTTCTTC; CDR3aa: CASSTRLAGGGDEQFF
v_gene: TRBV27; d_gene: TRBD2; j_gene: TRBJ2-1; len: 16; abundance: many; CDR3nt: TGTGCCAGCCAAAATGCCGGGACTAGGAGGTACAATGAGCAGTTCTTC; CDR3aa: CASQNAGTRRYNEQFF
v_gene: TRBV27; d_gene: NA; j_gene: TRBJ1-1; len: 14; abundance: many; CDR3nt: TGTGCCAGCAGTTTATCCGCTCTGAACACTGAAGCTTTCTTT; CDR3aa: CASSLSALNTEAFF
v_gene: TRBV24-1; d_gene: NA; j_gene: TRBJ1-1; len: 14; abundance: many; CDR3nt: TGTGCCACCCGTTCGGACGAAGGGGGCACTGAAGCTTTCTTT; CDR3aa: CATRSDEGGTEAFF
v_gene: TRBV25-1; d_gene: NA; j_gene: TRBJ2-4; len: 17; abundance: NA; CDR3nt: TGTGCCAGCAGTGAATCTCACCACAGGTTGGGGAAAAACATTCAGTACTTC; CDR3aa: CASSESHHRLGKNIQYF
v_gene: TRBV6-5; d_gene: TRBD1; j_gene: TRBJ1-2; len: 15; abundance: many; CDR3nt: TGTGCCAGCAGTTCCCAGACAGGGCAAAACTATGGCTACACCTTC; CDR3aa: CASSSQTGQNYGYTF
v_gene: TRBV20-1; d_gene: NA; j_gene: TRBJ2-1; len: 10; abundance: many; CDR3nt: TGCAGTGCTAGTGCGAATGAGCAGTTCTTC; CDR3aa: CSASANEQFF
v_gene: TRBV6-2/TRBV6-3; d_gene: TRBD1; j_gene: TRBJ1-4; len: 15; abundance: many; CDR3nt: TGTGCCAGCGCCCTTCCGACAGGGGTGGATGAAAAACTGTTTTTT; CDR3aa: CASALPTGVDEKLFF
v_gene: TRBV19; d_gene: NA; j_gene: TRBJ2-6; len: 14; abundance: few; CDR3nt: TGTGCCAGTAGTACTGGGGCTGGGGCCAACGTCCTGGCTTTC; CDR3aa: CASSTGAGANVLAF
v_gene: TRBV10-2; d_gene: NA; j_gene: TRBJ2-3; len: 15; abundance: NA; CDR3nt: TGCGCCAGCAGTGATGGAGCGCCCCAGGGGGATACGCAGTATTTT; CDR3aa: CASSDGAPQGDTQYF
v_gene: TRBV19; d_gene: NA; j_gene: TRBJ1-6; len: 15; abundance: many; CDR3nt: TGTGCCAGTACCCAACCCGGACAGTATAATTCACCCCTCCACTTT; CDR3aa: CASTQPGQYNSPLHF
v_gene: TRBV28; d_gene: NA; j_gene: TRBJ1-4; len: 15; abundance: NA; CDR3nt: TGTGCCAGCAGTTCTGCCGGGACGGCGTTGAATCAACTGTTTTTT; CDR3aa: CASSSAGTALNQLFF
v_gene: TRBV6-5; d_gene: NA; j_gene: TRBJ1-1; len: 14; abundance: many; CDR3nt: TGTGCCAGCAGTTACGCATACATGAACACTGAAGCTTTCTTT; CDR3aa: CASSYAYMNTEAFF
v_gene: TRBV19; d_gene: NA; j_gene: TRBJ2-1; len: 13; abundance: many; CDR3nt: TGTGCCAGTAGTGGATCGCTGGGGACGAGGAATTACTTC; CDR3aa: CASSGSLGTRNYF